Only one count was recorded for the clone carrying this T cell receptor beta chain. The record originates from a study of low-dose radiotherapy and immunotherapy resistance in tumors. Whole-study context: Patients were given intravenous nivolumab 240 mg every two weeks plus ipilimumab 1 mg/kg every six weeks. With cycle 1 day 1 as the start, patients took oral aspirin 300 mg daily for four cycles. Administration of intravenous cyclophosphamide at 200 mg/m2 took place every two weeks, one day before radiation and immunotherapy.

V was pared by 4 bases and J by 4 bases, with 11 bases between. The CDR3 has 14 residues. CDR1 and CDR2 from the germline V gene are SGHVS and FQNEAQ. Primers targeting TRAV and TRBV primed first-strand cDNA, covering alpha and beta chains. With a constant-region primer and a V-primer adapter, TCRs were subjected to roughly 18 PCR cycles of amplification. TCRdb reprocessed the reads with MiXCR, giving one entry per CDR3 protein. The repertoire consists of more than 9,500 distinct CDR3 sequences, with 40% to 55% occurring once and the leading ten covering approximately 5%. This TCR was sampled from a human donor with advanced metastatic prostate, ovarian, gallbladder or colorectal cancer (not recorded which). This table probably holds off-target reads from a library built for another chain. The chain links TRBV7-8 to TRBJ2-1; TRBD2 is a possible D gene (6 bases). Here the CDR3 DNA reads TGTGCCAGCAGCTCAGGGACTTCTTACAATGAGCAGTTCTTC. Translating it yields CASSSGTSYNEQFF.